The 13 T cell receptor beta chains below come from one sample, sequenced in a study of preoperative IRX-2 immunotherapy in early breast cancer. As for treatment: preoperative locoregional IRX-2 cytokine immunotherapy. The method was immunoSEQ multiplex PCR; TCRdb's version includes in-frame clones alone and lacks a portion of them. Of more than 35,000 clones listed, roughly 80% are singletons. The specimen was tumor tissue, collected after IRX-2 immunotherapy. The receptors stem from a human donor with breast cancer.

The DNA for the CDR3 is TGCGCCAGCAGCTTGGAGGGACAGGGTGTCTCGGGCTACACCTTC. Protein: CASSLEGQGVSGYTF. The chain is built from TRBV5-1 and TRBJ1-2; 9 bases are a match to TRBD1. Germline-derived CDR1 and CDR2 are SGHRS and YFSETQ. Trimming cost V 0 bases and J 8 bases; bases outside gene matches: 8. The CDR3 spans 15 residues.

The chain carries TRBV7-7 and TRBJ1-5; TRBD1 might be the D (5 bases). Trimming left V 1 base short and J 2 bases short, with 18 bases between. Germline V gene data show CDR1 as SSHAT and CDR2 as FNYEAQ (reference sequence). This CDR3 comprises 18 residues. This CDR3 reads CASSLDRSRECGNQPQHF. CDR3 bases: TGTGCCAGCAGCTTAGATAGGAGCAGGGAGTGTGGCAATCAGCCCCAGCATTTT.

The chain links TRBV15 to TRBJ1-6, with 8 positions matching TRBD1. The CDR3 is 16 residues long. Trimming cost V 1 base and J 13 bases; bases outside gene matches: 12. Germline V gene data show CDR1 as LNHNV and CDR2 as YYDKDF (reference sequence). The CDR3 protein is CATSRAYRGGEIPLHF. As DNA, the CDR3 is TGTGCCACCAGCAGAGCATACAGGGGGGGAGAGATTCCCCTCCACTTT.

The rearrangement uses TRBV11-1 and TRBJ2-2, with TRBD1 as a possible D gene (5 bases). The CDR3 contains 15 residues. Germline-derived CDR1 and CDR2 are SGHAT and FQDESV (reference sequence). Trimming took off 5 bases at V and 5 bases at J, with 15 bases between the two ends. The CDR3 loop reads CASSGAGIPTGELFF. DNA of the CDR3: TGTGCCAGCAGCGGGGCAGGGATTCCGACCGGGGAGCTGTTTTTT. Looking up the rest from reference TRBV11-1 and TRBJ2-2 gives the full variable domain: EAEVAQSPRYKITEKSQAVAFWCDPISGHATLYWYRQILGQGPELLVQFQDESVVDDSQLPKDRFSAERLKGVDSTLKIQPAELGDSAMYLCASSGAGIPTGELFFGEGSRLTVL.

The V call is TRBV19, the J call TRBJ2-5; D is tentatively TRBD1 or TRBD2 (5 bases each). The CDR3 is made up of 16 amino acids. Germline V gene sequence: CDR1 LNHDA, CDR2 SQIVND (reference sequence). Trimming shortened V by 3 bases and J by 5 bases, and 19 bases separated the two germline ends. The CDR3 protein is CASSIKGPLLGETQYF. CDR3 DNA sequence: TGTGCCAGTAGTATTAAGGGACCCCTCTTGGGGGAGACCCAGTACTTC.

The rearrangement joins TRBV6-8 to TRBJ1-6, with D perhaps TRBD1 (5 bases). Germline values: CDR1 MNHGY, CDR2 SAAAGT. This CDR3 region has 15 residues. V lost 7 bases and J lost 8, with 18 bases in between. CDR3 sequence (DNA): TGTGCCAGCAACATTGACAGAAGAGAGTATTCACCCCTCCACTTT. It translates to CASNIDRREYSPLHF.

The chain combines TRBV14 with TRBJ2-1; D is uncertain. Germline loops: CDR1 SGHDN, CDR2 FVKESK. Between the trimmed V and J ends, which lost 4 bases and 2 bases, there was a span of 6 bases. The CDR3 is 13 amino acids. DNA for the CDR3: TGTGCCAGCAGCCGGGGAACCTACAATGAGCAGTTCTTC. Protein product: CASSRGTYNEQFF.

CDR3 in DNA: TGTGCCAGCAGCTCCTACGGGAGAATGACAGATACGCAGTATTTT. Translating it yields CASSSYGRMTDTQYF. The chain combines TRBV7-1 with TRBJ2-3; weak D call: TRBD2 (6 bases). TRBV7-1 falls under the ORF class, with uncertain function. V lost 3 bases to trimming and J lost 3 bases, with 13 bases between them. This CDR3 is 15 amino acids long.

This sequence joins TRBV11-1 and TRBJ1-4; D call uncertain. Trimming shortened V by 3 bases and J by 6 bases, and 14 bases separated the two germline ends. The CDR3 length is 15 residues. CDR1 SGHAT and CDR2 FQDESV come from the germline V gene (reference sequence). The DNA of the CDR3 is TGTGCCAGCAGCTTGGAGCAAGGAGGATATGAAAAACTGTTTTTT. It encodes CASSLEQGGYEKLFF.

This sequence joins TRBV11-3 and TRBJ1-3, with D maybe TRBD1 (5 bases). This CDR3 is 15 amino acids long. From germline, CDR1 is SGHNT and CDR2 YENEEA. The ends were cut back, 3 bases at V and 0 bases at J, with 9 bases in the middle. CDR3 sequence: CASSLGHISGNTIYF. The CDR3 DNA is TGTGCCAGCAGCTTGGGGCATATCTCTGGAAACACCATATATTTT.

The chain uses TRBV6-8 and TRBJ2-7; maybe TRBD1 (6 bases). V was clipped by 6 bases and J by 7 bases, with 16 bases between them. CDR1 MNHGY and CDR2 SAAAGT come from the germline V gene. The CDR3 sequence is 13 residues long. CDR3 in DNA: TGTGCCAGCAGCCTCCTTGGGGGCGGTGAGCAGTACTTC. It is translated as CASSLLGGGEQYF.

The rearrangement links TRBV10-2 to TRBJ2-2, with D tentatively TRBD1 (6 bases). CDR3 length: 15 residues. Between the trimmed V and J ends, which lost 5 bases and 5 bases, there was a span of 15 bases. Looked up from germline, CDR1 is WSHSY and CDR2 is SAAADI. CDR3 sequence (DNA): TGCGCCAGCAGTCCCCAGGGAAGGGGGACCGGGGAGCTGTTTTTT. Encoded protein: CASSPQGRGTGELFF.

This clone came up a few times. CDR3 in DNA: TGTGCCAGCAGCCCGGGAGAGGGAATAGAAAAACTGTTTTTT. Protein product: CASSPGEGIEKLFF. J is TRBJ1-4 and V is TRBV7-6; no clear D gene. Trimming removed 5 bases from V and 8 bases from J, with 15 bases in between. This CDR3 region has 14 residues. Germline loops: CDR1 SGHVS, CDR2 FNYEAQ.